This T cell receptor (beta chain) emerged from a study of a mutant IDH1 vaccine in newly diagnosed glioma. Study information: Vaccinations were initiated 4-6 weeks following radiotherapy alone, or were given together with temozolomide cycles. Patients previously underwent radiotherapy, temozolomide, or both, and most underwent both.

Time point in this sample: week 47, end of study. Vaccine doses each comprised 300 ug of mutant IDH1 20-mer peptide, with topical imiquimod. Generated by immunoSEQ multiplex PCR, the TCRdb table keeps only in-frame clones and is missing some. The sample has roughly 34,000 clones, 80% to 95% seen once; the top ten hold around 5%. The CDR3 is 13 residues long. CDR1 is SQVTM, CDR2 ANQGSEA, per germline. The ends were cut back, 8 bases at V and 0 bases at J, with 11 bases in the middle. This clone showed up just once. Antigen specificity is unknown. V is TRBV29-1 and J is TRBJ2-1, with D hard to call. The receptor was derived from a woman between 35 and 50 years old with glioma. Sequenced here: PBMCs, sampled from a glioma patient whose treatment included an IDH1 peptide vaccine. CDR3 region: CSSATDSYNEQFF. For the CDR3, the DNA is TGCAGCTCCGCCACGGACTCCTACAATGAGCAGTTCTTC.